These T cell receptor beta chains were read from a single sample in a study of T cells in Graves' hyperthyroidism and ophthalmopathy. TCRdb called the multiplex PCR reads again in MiXCR, with one record for every CDR3 protein. The sample has about 480,000 distinct CDR3 sequences; under 15% are singletons. The material sequenced was blood. The origin of the receptors is a woman aged 18-29 years with Graves' hyperthyroidism. Both conserved end residues are part of each CDR3. The D gene is left open where the match is weak. The size entry is marked missing in some rows and otherwise reads once, few, many or a size class.

v_call	clone_size	d_call	j_call	cdr3_aa	cdr3_nt
TRBV11-3	few	TRBD2	TRBJ2-1	CASSPGLFSGSEGQFF	TGTGCCAGCAGCCCAGGGCTGTTTAGCGGGAGTGAGGGGCAGTTCTTC
TRBV27	many	.	TRBJ1-1	CASRAPLSGGPGAEAFF	TGTGCCAGCAGGGCCCCTCTGAGCGGGGGACCTGGAGCTGAAGCTTTCTTT
TRBV25-1	few	TRBD1	TRBJ2-1	CASSERGTGRYNEQFF	TGTGCCAGCAGTGAAAGGGGGACAGGGCGCTACAATGAGCAGTTCTTC
TRBV12-3/TRBV12-4	many	TRBD2	TRBJ2-2	CASTAGGWTGELFF	TGTGCCAGCACCGCGGGGGGCTGGACCGGGGAGCTGTTTTTT
TRBV27	many	.	TRBJ1-2	CASRLTNSVYGYTF	TGTGCCAGCAGACTCACAAACTCGGTCTATGGCTACACCTTC
TRBV7-3	few	.	TRBJ2-7	CASSLGAGTGTGEQYF	TGTGCCAGCAGCTTAGGGGCCGGGACCGGGACTGGCGAGCAGTACTTC
TRBV7-9	.	TRBD1	TRBJ1-5	CASSLLETGGSQPQHF	TGTGCCAGCAGCTTGTTGGAAACAGGGGGTTCTCAGCCCCAGCATTTT
TRBV29-1	few	TRBD1	TRBJ2-3	CSVRPTGDTDTQYF	TGCAGCGTTAGGCCGACAGGGGACACAGATACGCAGTATTTT
TRBV4-2	.	TRBD1	TRBJ1-1	CASSQDPDRATEAFF	TGTGCCAGCAGCCAAGATCCGGACAGGGCCACTGAAGCTTTCTTT
TRBV5-1	few	.	TRBJ1-1	CASSRIRAPEAEAFF	TGCGCCAGCAGTCGGATCCGAGCCCCGGAGGCTGAAGCTTTCTTT
TRBV12-5	many	.	TRBJ2-1	CASGLAGTNEQFF	TGTGCTAGTGGTTTGGCCGGGACCAATGAGCAGTTCTTC
TRBV6-5	.	TRBD2	TRBJ2-1	CASSYRFGSGRDNEQFF	TGTGCCAGCAGTTACAGGTTTGGTAGCGGGAGGGACAATGAGCAGTTCTTC
TRBV19	many	.	TRBJ1-1	CASRAGKNTEAFF	TGTGCCAGTAGGGCAGGAAAGAACACTGAAGCTTTCTTT
TRBV6-2/TRBV6-3	.	TRBD2	TRBJ2-2	CASSKGLASNTGELFF	TGTGCCAGCAGTAAGGGACTAGCGTCGAACACCGGGGAGCTGTTTTTT
TRBV20-1	.	.	TRBJ2-6	CSATITGANVLTF	TGCAGTGCCACGATAACTGGGGCCAACGTCCTGACTTTC
TRBV28	many	.	TRBJ2-5	CASSPGGHAEETQYF	TGTGCCAGCAGTCCCGGCGGCCACGCTGAAGAGACCCAGTACTTC
TRBV20-1	many	.	TRBJ1-2	CSAPNRANYGYTF	TGCAGTGCTCCAAACAGGGCTAACTATGGCTACACCTTC
TRBV30	few	.	TRBJ1-2	CALGAGWIGYTF	TGTGCCCTCGGGGCAGGCTGGATTGGCTACACCTTC
TRBV19	few	.	TRBJ1-1	CASAGAGYTEAFF	TGTGCCAGTGCCGGGGCCGGGTACACTGAAGCTTTCTTT
TRBV27	many	.	TRBJ2-3	CASSFLATSTDTQYF	TGTGCCAGCAGTTTCCTGGCCACTAGCACAGATACGCAGTATTTT
TRBV11-2	many	.	TRBJ1-5	CASSLGGGRGQPQHF	TGTGCCAGCAGCTTAGGAGGGGGGAGGGGACAGCCCCAGCATTTT
TRBV3-1	many	TRBD2	TRBJ2-7	CASSQTGTSGYEQYF	TGTGCCAGCAGCCAGACTGGTACTAGCGGCTACGAGCAGTACTTC
TRBV19	.	TRBD1	TRBJ2-2	CASSIKGQGVNTGELFF	TGTGCCAGTAGTATAAAGGGACAGGGGGTGAACACCGGGGAGCTGTTTTTT
TRBV7-9	few	TRBD1	TRBJ1-2	CASSPPGGGSFGYTF	TGTGCCAGCAGCCCCCCAGGAGGGGGCTCCTTTGGCTACACCTTC
TRBV20-1	.	TRBD2	TRBJ2-1	CSARDVGTSDSYNEQFF	TGCAGTGCTAGAGATGTGGGGACTAGCGACTCCTACAATGAGCAGTTCTTC
TRBV10-3	many	.	TRBJ1-6	CAISVASYNSPLHF	TGTGCCATCAGTGTGGCCAGCTATAATTCACCCCTCCACTTT
TRBV20-1	many	TRBD2	TRBJ2-5	CSAARTSGRGETQYF	TGCAGTGCTGCCCGGACTAGCGGGAGGGGAGAGACCCAGTACTTC
TRBV11-2	few	.	TRBJ2-1	CASSLGVRNEQFF	TGTGCCAGCAGCTTAGGGGTCCGCAATGAGCAGTTCTTC
TRBV6-1	many	.	TRBJ2-2	CASSQSNTGELFF	TGTGCCAGCAGCCAGTCGAACACCGGGGAGCTGTTTTTT